This TCR beta chain was sequenced during a study of T cell responses to AZD1222 COVID-19 vaccine. Profiled with immunoSEQ multiplex PCR; TCRdb holds only in-frame clones, not every one. In the table there are 45,000 to 60,000 clones, roughly 85% of which are singletons. Findings and caveats of the study: AZD1222 recipients seropositive at baseline numbered only 6 or 7. Researchers report vaccine-associated CD4 TCRs spanning spike, with dominance at 160-218 and 743-854.

This CDR3 spans 15 amino acids. Per germline, CDR1 SGHTA and CDR2 FQGTGA. This clone was found a few times. What it recognizes is unknown. A read error may account for a junction end that differs from germline. This specimen was peripheral blood, taken on day 0 of AZD1222 vaccination. The rearrangement uses TRBV7-3 and TRBJ1-2, with TRBD1 as a possible D gene (5 bases). The source is an adult in good health. The CDR3 sequence is CASSLTGGKGGGYTF. The CDR3 region has the DNA TGTGCCAGCAGCCTAACGGGGGGTAAAGGTGGTGGCTACACCTTC.